One T cell receptor (beta chain) is described in this entry. This clonotype was recorded a few times. Its antigen remains unidentified. There are no base qualities to consult, and no much larger clone falls within one base. The library relied on RACE. Sequencing took place on a NextSeq 500. Library preparation attached unique molecular identifiers to individual cDNA molecules for quantitative, reproducible TCR counting. For every blood RNA sample, sequencing covered both the TCR alpha and TCR beta chains. On the authors' methods: A median of approximately 100,000 TCRs per sample was observed, with a range of 23,224 to 690,600. V, J and CDR3 annotation of the TCR reads was carried out using the Decombinator software suite. For the PS versus PT1 abundance plots, all samples were subsampled to the same number of TCRs (28,000). Expanded TCRs were defined as absent before sensitization and observed at least eight times at the 2-week time point. TCRdb took the public reads, trimmed them with fastp at Q25, ran MiXCR for clone calling and kept in-frame beta chains. Under each unique CDR3 protein, matching rows form one entry showing the most common genes and DNA. TCRdb's processing, not the authors' own work, is the source of the V and J calls. The sample yields some 250,000 distinct CDR3 sequences; around 7% were counted once. Less than 1.5% of the sample rests with the top ten.

The sample belongs to a study of human T cells and chemical hapten exposure (dated by TCRdb to about 2021). Regarding the study in general: For sensitization, 2% DPC in acetone was applied to a roughly 2 cm by roughly 2 cm area of upper inner arm skin. Patients additionally received weekly therapeutic DPC doses to the scalp throughout the approximately 24-week study period. Patch tests used Finn chambers with 0.01% DPC on the upper back, scored after 6 days by International Contact Dermatitis Research Group standards. Alopecia areata with under or over 50% scalp involvement, alopecia totalis and alopecia universalis were represented in the patient cohort, which was mostly female. Libraries were pooled for sequencing, and variation in per-sample TCR yields was attributed mainly to small differences in library volumes within the pool. The study tracked peripheral blood TCR repertoire changes in vivo during primary and secondary sensitization to the hapten diphenylcyclopropenone (DPC) in alopecia patients. Blood samples were taken from patients before sensitization (week 0) and at 2, 6 and about 24 weeks after DPC sensitization. Around 30 alopecia patients provided blood for TCR sequencing at one to four time points (pre-sensitization, 2, 6 and 24 weeks).

Sample time point, as interpreted from the label and publication: pre-sensitization, week 0. The sample's treatment or condition label is to be understood as: therapeutic diphenylcyclopropenone sensitization with weekly scalp DPC. At every patch-test visit, the blood draw took place before the patch test was put on. To be eligible, patients had to be aged 18 to 70, diagnosed with alopecia and judged suitable for DPC therapy, while pregnant patients were excluded. Total RNA was extracted from unfractionated whole blood collected in Tempus Blood RNA tubes. General conclusions and limits of the study: The number of TCRs above 1 in 1000 frequency did not change with DPC sensitization; there was no evidence of global repertoire structure alterations. Significantly more large CDR3 similarity clusters were formed by expanded TCRs than by pre-sensitization or healthy control sets, consistent with antigen-driven responses. Alopecia, a presumed autoimmune disease, was present in all patients, so the immune response of the patients might differ from that of healthy individuals. A positive correlation was found between the number of PT1 expanded TCRs and patch test score, with significance reached at thresholds 8, 16 and 32 but not 4. Repeated subsampling changed both the strength of the expansion versus patch-test correlation and the threshold at which the correlation became significant.

The TCR sequence derives from a man between 18 and 29 years old with alopecia areata. Some clones in this sample may be carry-over from other donors' samples. Sequences were derived from whole blood, sampled in connection with sensitization to the hapten diphenylcyclopropenone (DPC).

CDR3 sequence: CASSPQNDDEQFF. DNA sequence: TGTGCCAGCAGCCCCCAAAACGACGATGAGCAGTTCTTC. The V and J genes are TRBV11-1 and TRBJ2-1; no D gene call is confident. The germline V gene (reference sequence) provides CDR1 SGHAT and CDR2 FQDESV. Trimming costs V 5 bases and J 8 bases, and their ends lie 13 bases apart. The cysteine opens and the phenylalanine closes a CDR3 of 13 amino acids. CDR3 DNA only is kept here, 39 bases in frame from base 1.